Below, 19 T cell receptor beta chains from the same sample are listed, as sequenced in a study of Tregs in tolerant kidney transplant recipients. The nonmyeloablative bone marrow transplants came from related graft donors, with transient mixed chimerism. Sequencing was performed with immunoSEQ multiplex PCR; in TCRdb, only in-frame clones are kept and a portion is missing. The profile shows about 52,000 clones, roughly nine tenths of them singletons. The specimen was CD8+ T cells from blood (PBMCs), collected 24 months after the transplant. The source of these receptors is a human patient who received a combined kidney and bone marrow transplant. A share of the T cells may be of graft donor origin.

The V and J genes are TRBV7-7 and TRBJ2-1, with 9 nucleotides matching TRBD1. V gave up 3 bases and J gave up 5 bases; unmatched junction bases: 5. Looked up from germline, CDR1 is SSHAT and CDR2 is FNYEAQ (reference sequence). The CDR3 is 15 amino acids. As DNA, the CDR3 is TGTGCCAGCAGCTTTGGCGGACAGGGGCACAATGAGCAGTTCTTC. Its protein is CASSFGGQGHNEQFF. Complete variable domain (other parts from reference TRBV7-7 and TRBJ2-1): GAGVSQSPRYKVTKRGQDVTLRCDPISSHATLYWYQQALGQGPEFLTYFNYEAQPDKSGLPSDRFSAERPEGSISTLTIQRTEQRDSAMYRCASSFGGQGHNEQFFGPGTRLTVL.

V is TRBV7-3 and J is TRBJ2-3; D perhaps matches TRBD2 (6 bases). CDR3 size: 15 residues. With 5 bases removed from V and 2 bases from J, the gap between germline ends came to 14 bases. Germline V gene data show CDR1 as SGHTA and CDR2 as FQGTGA. CDR3 residues: CASSQVGGPTDTQYF. The CDR3 DNA sequence: TGTGCCAGCAGCCAAGTGGGGGGACCCACAGATACGCAGTATTTT.

This rearrangement joins TRBV19 to TRBJ2-7, with TRBD1 identical over 9 bases. Germline CDR1 is LNHDA and CDR2 is SQIVND (reference sequence). The CDR3 runs 15 residues. V lost 9 bases, J lost 3 bases, and 12 bases stayed unmatched. The CDR3 sequence is CASRSTGTGYYEQYF. CDR3 in DNA: TGTGCCAGCAGGTCGACCGGGACAGGGTACTACGAGCAGTACTTC.

The rearrangement joins TRBV7-6 to TRBJ2-7; 9 positions agree with TRBD1. Per the germline V gene, CDR1 is SGHVS and CDR2 is FNYEAQ. V was clipped by 3 bases and J by 6 bases; unmatched bases: 3. This CDR3 contains 13 residues. CDR3 sequence (DNA): TGTGCCAGCAGCTTCTCGACAGGGGGCGAGCAGTACTTC. Translated: CASSFSTGGEQYF.

V gene TRBV10-3 combines with J gene TRBJ2-2; possibly TRBD1 for D (6 bases). Per the germline V gene, CDR1 is ENHRY and CDR2 is SYGVKD. Between the trimmed V and J ends, which lost 2 bases and 1 base, there was a span of 8 bases. This CDR3 comprises 15 residues. The CDR3 DNA follows: TGTGCCATCAGTGAGCCACAGGGGAACACCGGGGAGCTGTTTTTT. Translation: CAISEPQGNTGELFF.

The sample holds one count of this clone. The gene calls are TRBV29-1 and TRBJ1-3; no firm D call. The CDR3 spans 12 residues. Germline CDR1 is SQVTM and CDR2 is ANQGSEA. The V end lost 5 bases, the J end lost 2 bases, and 7 bases lay between the germline ends. CDR3 loop: CSVLETGNTIYF. CDR3 coding DNA: TGCAGCGTTCTCGAGACTGGAAACACCATATATTTT.

This clone was recorded only once. The gene calls are TRBV27 and TRBJ2-1; D might be TRBD2 (6 bases). V dropped 6 bases and J dropped 1 base, with 13 bases sitting between them. This CDR3 has 15 residues. Germline CDR1 reads MNHEY; CDR2 reads SMNVEV (reference sequence). The CDR3 DNA follows: TGTGCCAGCAGAAACAACGGACTATCCTACAATGAGCAGTTCTTC. It codes for CASRNNGLSYNEQFF.

This clone occurred a few times. This CDR3 reads CAKTRQGSYEQYF. The CDR3 coding sequence is TGTGCCAAAACCAGACAGGGGTCGTACGAGCAGTACTTC. This sequence joins TRBV2 and TRBJ2-7; 8 nucleotides match TRBD1. This CDR3 has 13 amino acids. J was trimmed by 4 bases and V by 10 bases; bases with no gene match: 9. Germline V gene sequence: CDR1 SNHLY, CDR2 FYNNEI.

The chain has TRBV6-1 and TRBJ2-1; D is perhaps TRBD2 (5 bases). CDR3 length: 15 residues. Trimming cost V 1 base and J 2 bases, with 9 bases left between them. Germline assignment: CDR1 MNHNS and CDR2 SASEGT. The CDR3 DNA follows: TGTGCCAGCAGTGAAGAAGCGGCCCCCTACAATGAGCAGTTCTTC. This translates into CASSEEAAPYNEQFF.

The chain joins TRBV7-2 to TRBJ2-7; the match to TRBD2 covers 8 bases. V dropped 4 bases and J dropped 7; count of bases not matched to a gene: 18. This CDR3 is 17 amino acids long. CDR1 SGHTA and CDR2 FQGNSA come from the germline V gene. This CDR3 reads CASSSRGVAGPWVEQYF. The CDR3 coding sequence is TGTGCCAGCAGCTCTAGAGGGGTAGCGGGGCCGTGGGTGGAGCAGTACTTC.

The V and J genes are TRBV14 and TRBJ2-7; 7 bases are shared with TRBD1. Trimming took 6 bases from V and 5 from J; bases not matched to a gene: 7. CDR1 SGHDN and CDR2 FVKESK come from the germline V gene. The CDR3 extends over 13 amino acids. CDR3 nucleotide sequence: TGTGCCAGCAGTCTGACAGGGCCCGACGAGCAGTACTTC. This gives the protein CASSLTGPDEQYF. Full variable domain (remainder filled in from reference TRBV14 and TRBJ2-7): EAGVTQFPSHSVIEKGQTVTLRCDPISGHDNLYWYRRVMGKEIKFLLHFVKESKQDESGMPNNRFLAERTGGTYSTLKVQPAELEDSGVYFCASSLTGPDEQYFGPGTRLTVT.

This clone came up once. This chain uses TRBV5-8 with TRBJ1-1, with D hard to call. The V gene's germline CDR1 is SGHTS and CDR2 YDEGEE. The CDR3 extends over 16 amino acids. With 4 bases removed from V and 4 bases from J, the gap between germline ends came to 20 bases. CDR3 in DNA: TGTGCCAGCAGCCCTGTACGGGGTCCCCGGGGCACTGAAGCTTTCTTT. Encoded protein: CASSPVRGPRGTEAFF.

The chain combines TRBV9 with TRBJ2-5, with D possibly TRBD2 on 7 matching bases. Trimming stripped 3 bases from V and 4 bases from J, with 19 bases between. The CDR3 extends over 16 amino acids. Germline CDR1 is SGDLS and CDR2 is YYNGEE. CDR3 protein: CASSAAIRGARETQYF. The CDR3 region has the DNA TGTGCCAGCAGCGCCGCTATACGGGGGGCGAGAGAGACCCAGTACTTC.

The chain carries TRBV19 and TRBJ1-6; 9 bases map to TRBD1. The CDR3 covers 15 residues. Trimming took 5 bases from V and 5 from J; bases not matched to a gene: 4. The V gene's germline CDR1 is LNHDA and CDR2 SQIVND (reference sequence). CDR3 in amino acids: CASSPGQGNNSPLHF. In DNA form, the CDR3 reads TGTGCCAGTAGTCCGGGACAGGGCAATAATTCACCCCTCCACTTT.

The gene calls are TRBV4-3 and TRBJ1-1, with 8 nucleotides matching TRBD1. The CDR3 consists of 15 residues. The ends lost 0 bases at V and 5 bases at J; junction bases unmatched: 5. Germline values: CDR1 LGHNA, CDR2 YSLEER. The CDR3 DNA is TGCGCCAGCAGCCAAGATCCTGGACAGGGTACTGAAGCTTTCTTT. Its protein is CASSQDPGQGTEAFF.

The chain has TRBV4-2 and TRBJ1-1; D possibly corresponds to TRBD1 (6 bases). Germline V CDR1 and CDR2: LGHNA, YNFKEQ. CDR3 length: 18 residues. Trimming cost V 0 bases and J 5 bases, with 22 bases left between them. The CDR3 DNA reads as TGTGCCAGCAGCCAAGAGGTGCAGGGTACAGGGCTTCAAACTGAAGCTTTCTTT. Translation: CASSQEVQGTGLQTEAFF.

The rearrangement links TRBV7-9 to TRBJ2-1, with 8 bases aligning to TRBD2. The V gene end was trimmed by 5 bases and the J gene end by 7 bases; junction bases not matched to a gene: 13. CDR1 and CDR2 (germline): SEHNR, FQNEAQ (reference sequence). The CDR3 runs 16 residues. CDR3 region: CASSPLLAGKNNEQFF. In nucleotides, the CDR3 is TGTGCCAGCAGCCCACTGCTAGCGGGCAAGAATAATGAGCAGTTCTTC.

The rearrangement uses TRBV4-1 and TRBJ2-1; 7 nucleotides line up with TRBD2. CDR3 length: 20 residues. J lost 1 base, V lost 5 bases, and 20 bases had no gene match. Germline values: CDR1 MGHRA, CDR2 YSYEKL. The CDR3 DNA sequence: TGCGCCAGCAGCGGTGGTAGGGCAGCCCCTGAGCGGGGATCCTACAATGAGCAGTTCTTC. This translates into CASSGGRAAPERGSYNEQFF.

The chain is built from TRBV29-1 and TRBJ1-2, with D perhaps matching TRBD1 (5 bases). V was cut by 1 base and J by 3 bases, with 12 bases left in between. The CDR3 runs to 14 residues. Germline V gene data show CDR1 as SQVTM and CDR2 as ANQGSEA. CDR3 amino acids: CSVEARQNHYGYTF. DNA for the CDR3: TGCAGCGTTGAAGCCCGACAGAACCACTATGGCTACACCTTC.